The rows below give T cell receptor beta chains drawn from one sample of a study of beta chain features in type 1 diabetes. Using immunoSEQ multiplex PCR, the repertoire was profiled, and TCRdb retains in-frame clones only, with some absent. The profile shows a few hundred thousand clones, roughly 24% of them singletons. Sequencing was done on a sample of naive CD4+ T cells from blood. The receptors originated from a woman aged 25 to 45 with type 1 diabetes. CDR3s include the opening cysteine and the closing phenylalanine or tryptophan. The order of the fields is J gene, V gene, D gene, clone size, CDR3 protein, CDR3 DNA. D genes are given only for firm matches. Clone size appears in some rows only: once, few, many, or a class for an expanded clone.

j_call: TRBJ2-1; v_call: TRBV27; d_call: TRBD2; clone_size: few; cdr3_aa: CASSSLAGAGEQFF; cdr3_nt: TGTGCCAGCAGCTCCCTAGCGGGAGCCGGGGAGCAGTTCTTC
j_call: TRBJ2-5; v_call: TRBV29-1; d_call: TRBD2; clone_size: -; cdr3_aa: CSVDTSGIRETQYF; cdr3_nt: TGCAGCGTTGACACTAGCGGGATAAGAGAGACCCAGTACTTC
j_call: TRBJ2-5; v_call: TRBV10-3; d_call: -; clone_size: few; cdr3_aa: CAISESRGGDETQYF; cdr3_nt: TGTGCCATCAGTGAGTCGAGGGGGGGAGACGAGACCCAGTACTTC
j_call: TRBJ2-7; v_call: TRBV27; d_call: TRBD2; clone_size: -; cdr3_aa: CASSLAEHSYEQYF; cdr3_nt: TGTGCCAGCAGCCTAGCGGAGCACTCCTACGAGCAGTACTTC
j_call: TRBJ2-5; v_call: TRBV7-2; d_call: TRBD2; clone_size: -; cdr3_aa: CASSQGLAGVETQYF; cdr3_nt: TGTGCCAGCAGCCAAGGACTAGCGGGAGTAGAGACCCAGTACTTC
j_call: TRBJ2-6; v_call: TRBV5-1; d_call: -; clone_size: -; cdr3_aa: CASSLDQTGSGANVLTF; cdr3_nt: TGCGCCAGCAGCTTGGACCAAACAGGGTCTGGGGCCAACGTCCTGACTTTC
j_call: TRBJ2-7; v_call: TRBV7-2; d_call: TRBD2; clone_size: -; cdr3_aa: CASSLRGGTYRTEQYF; cdr3_nt: TGTGCCAGCAGCTTAAGGGGAGGGACTTATAGGACCGAGCAGTACTTC
j_call: TRBJ2-5; v_call: TRBV7-3; d_call: TRBD1; clone_size: few; cdr3_aa: CASSSGQGQETQYF; cdr3_nt: TGTGCCAGCAGCTCAGGACAGGGCCAAGAGACCCAGTACTTC
j_call: TRBJ1-2; v_call: TRBV4-1; d_call: -; clone_size: -; cdr3_aa: CASTRWGGTDGYTF; cdr3_nt: TGCGCCAGCACGCGATGGGGGGGAACGGATGGCTACACCTTC
j_call: TRBJ2-5; v_call: TRBV29-1; d_call: TRBD2; clone_size: -; cdr3_aa: CSVVLAGVETQYF; cdr3_nt: TGCAGCGTTGTTCTAGCGGGAGTGGAGACCCAGTACTTC
j_call: TRBJ2-1; v_call: TRBV29-1; d_call: TRBD2; clone_size: few; cdr3_aa: CSVRTRDEQFF; cdr3_nt: TGCAGCGTAAGGACTAGGGATGAGCAGTTCTTC
j_call: TRBJ1-2; v_call: TRBV4-2; d_call: -; clone_size: few; cdr3_aa: CASSQDPGGPGVGYTF; cdr3_nt: TGTGCCAGCAGCCAAGATCCCGGGGGGCCCGGGGTTGGCTACACCTTC
j_call: TRBJ1-1; v_call: TRBV29-1; d_call: -; clone_size: -; cdr3_aa: CSPWRAQDTEAFF; cdr3_nt: TGCAGCCCCTGGAGGGCCCAGGACACTGAAGCTTTCTTT
j_call: TRBJ1-2; v_call: TRBV2; d_call: -; clone_size: -; cdr3_aa: CASSATGTSYGYTF; cdr3_nt: TGTGCCAGCAGCGCAACAGGGACATCCTATGGCTACACCTTC
j_call: TRBJ2-7; v_call: TRBV7-2; d_call: -; clone_size: -; cdr3_aa: CASSLGSVRGTEQYF; cdr3_nt: TGTGCCAGCAGCTTAGGTTCGGTCAGGGGTACCGAGCAGTACTTC
j_call: TRBJ2-2; v_call: TRBV6-5; d_call: TRBD2; clone_size: -; cdr3_aa: CASSWDPGGPGELFF; cdr3_nt: TGTGCCAGCAGTTGGGACCCGGGGGGACCCGGGGAGCTGTTTTTT
j_call: TRBJ2-4; v_call: TRBV19; d_call: TRBD2; clone_size: -; cdr3_aa: CASNPRRESKNIQYF; cdr3_nt: TGTGCCAGTAACCCTCGGCGGGAGTCCAAAAACATTCAGTACTTC
j_call: TRBJ1-2; v_call: TRBV18; d_call: -; clone_size: -; cdr3_aa: CASSPRGYGYTF; cdr3_nt: TGTGCCAGCTCACCGAGGGGGTATGGCTACACCTTC
j_call: TRBJ1-1; v_call: TRBV25-1; d_call: -; clone_size: -; cdr3_aa: CASSDRGGAEAFF; cdr3_nt: TGTGCCAGCAGTGATAGGGGGGGCGCAGAAGCTTTCTTT
j_call: TRBJ2-5; v_call: TRBV7-9; d_call: TRBD2; clone_size: few; cdr3_aa: CASSLLAGKETQYF; cdr3_nt: TGTGCCAGCAGCTTGTTAGCGGGGAAAGAGACCCAGTACTTC
j_call: TRBJ2-1; v_call: TRBV7-3; d_call: -; clone_size: -; cdr3_aa: CASSPSLANNEQFF; cdr3_nt: TGTGCCAGCAGCCCTTCTCTAGCGAACAATGAGCAGTTCTTC
j_call: TRBJ2-2; v_call: TRBV28; d_call: -; clone_size: few; cdr3_aa: CASSTNTGELFF; cdr3_nt: TGTGCCAGCAGTACAAACACCGGGGAGCTGTTTTTT
j_call: TRBJ2-3; v_call: TRBV9; d_call: TRBD2; clone_size: -; cdr3_aa: CASSVAPRAGGYTDTQYF; cdr3_nt: TGTGCCAGCAGCGTGGCCCCCCGAGCGGGAGGATACACAGATACGCAGTATTTT
j_call: TRBJ2-1; v_call: TRBV7-3; d_call: TRBD2; clone_size: -; cdr3_aa: CASSPPGLADNEQFF; cdr3_nt: TGTGCCAGCAGCCCCCCGGGACTAGCGGACAATGAGCAGTTCTTC